The next 28 T cell receptor beta chains were all read from a single sample in a study of neurological immune-mediated disorders. TCRdb reanalysed the 5' RACE reads using MiXCR and keeps one entry per CDR3 protein. Among under 80,000 distinct CDR3 sequences listed, 4% to 5.5% were seen once. The sample was PBMCs. These receptors all come from a woman in her fifties or sixties with multiple sclerosis.

This clonotype appeared many times. The rearrangement uses TRBV6-2 or TRBV6-3 and TRBJ2-7; D is unresolved. CDR1 and CDR2 from the germline V gene are MNHEY and SVGEGT. This CDR3 comprises 12 residues. The ends were cut back, 0 bases at V and 4 bases at J, with 4 bases in the middle. CDR3 DNA: TGTGCCAGCAGTTACTCGACATACGAGCAGTACGTC. It codes for CASSYSTYEQYV.

The table lists this clonotype with many counts. The rearrangement links TRBV7-9 to TRBJ2-2; the D is unclear. Germline V gene data show CDR1 as SEHNR and CDR2 as FQNEAQ (reference sequence). CDR3 length: 12 amino acids. The V end was cut by 3 bases, the J end by 4 bases, with 3 bases between. The CDR3 region is CASSFSTGELFF. CDR3 coding DNA: TGTGCCAGCAGCTTCTCCACCGGGGAGCTGTTTTTT.

This clonotype was detected ten times or more. The chain has TRBV7-6 and TRBJ1-6, with a tentative D call TRBD1 (6 bases). Germline lookup yields CDR1 SGHVS and CDR2 FNYEAQ. The CDR3 totals 15 residues. V was clipped by 0 bases and J by 7 bases, with 10 bases between them. Here the CDR3 reads CASSLAGGGNSPLHF. The CDR3 bases are TGTGCCAGCAGCTTAGCGGGGGGCGGCAATTCACCCCTCCACTTT.

This clonotype occurred many times. The chain employs TRBV18 and TRBJ2-7; TRBD1 aligns across 8 bases. The germline CDR1 and CDR2 sequences are KGHSH and LQKENI. The CDR3 runs 13 residues. V lost 7 bases and J lost 5; bases outside the gene matches: 7. CDR3 protein: CASFEGTGDEQYF. The DNA for the CDR3 is TGTGCCAGCTTTGAGGGGACAGGAGACGAGCAGTACTTC.

This clonotype appeared a few times. One end of the junction does not line up with germline, which may come from a read error. The chain links TRBV12-3 or TRBV12-4 to TRBJ1-3; D is uncertain. This CDR3 spans 13 amino acids. In nucleotides, the CDR3 is TGTGCCAGCGGAACCTTTATGGGAAAAACCATATATTTT. It codes for CASGTFMGKTIYF.

This clonotype was found many times. The gene calls are TRBV5-1 and TRBJ1-2; 8 bases map to TRBD1. Germline V gene lookup returns CDR1 SGHRS and CDR2 YFSETQ. CDR3 length: 15 residues. V lost 3 bases, J lost 6 bases, and 10 bases stayed unmatched. DNA of the CDR3: TGCGCCAGCAGCTATGGACAGGGAGGGAGGGATGGCTACACCTTC. Protein product: CASSYGQGGRDGYTF.

This clonotype was seen ten or more times. This chain uses TRBV7-3 with TRBJ2-3; D gene uncertain. The CDR3 spans 14 residues. CDR1 and CDR2 (germline): SGHTA, FQGTGA. The V end lost 5 bases, the J end lost 0 bases, and 9 bases lay between the germline ends. CDR3 amino acids: CASSLQDSTDTQYF. The CDR3 coding sequence is TGTGCCAGCAGCCTTCAGGACAGCACAGATACGCAGTATTTT.

The V call is TRBV20-1, the J call TRBJ1-1; 10 bases are shared with TRBD1. J was trimmed by 7 bases and V by 4 bases; bases with no gene match: 6. The germline V gene encodes CDR1 DFQATT and CDR2 SNEGSKA (reference sequence). This CDR3 is 13 amino acids long. The CDR3 bases are TGCAGTGCTAAACGGACAGGGGGGATTGAAGCTTTCTTT. It translates to CSAKRTGGIEAFF.

This clonotype was seen many times. The chain carries TRBV27 and TRBJ2-4; D is perhaps TRBD1 (7 bases). V shed 4 bases and J shed 1 base, with 17 bases lying between them. The CDR3 length is 17 residues. Germline V gene sequence: CDR1 MNHEY, CDR2 SMNVEV (reference sequence). CDR3 amino acids: CASSSRQGLFAKNIQYF. CDR3 nucleotides: TGTGCCAGCAGTTCTCGACAGGGACTGTTTGCCAAAAACATTCAGTACTTC.

This clonotype was seen many times. The chain couples TRBV7-2 to TRBJ2-5, with a possible D match to TRBD2 (5 bases). Trimming removed 5 bases at V and 1 base at J, with 11 bases between. CDR1 is SGHTA, CDR2 FQGNSA, per germline. The CDR3 sequence is 14 residues long. The CDR3 sequence is CASSLTRAQETQYF. The CDR3 DNA is TGTGCCAGCAGCCTTACTAGAGCCCAAGAGACCCAGTACTTC.

This clonotype was seen repeatedly, ten times or more. The chain joins TRBV29-1 to TRBJ1-2; TRBD1 matches 10 bases. Germline CDR1 and CDR2: SQVTM and ANQGSEA. The CDR3 consists of 16 residues. The V and J ends lost 4 bases and 0 bases, in that order; junction bases with no gene match: 8. CDR3 bases: TGCAGCGTTGCGACAGGGGGCGCTTCCCCTAACTATGGCTACACCTTC. Protein product: CSVATGGASPNYGYTF.

In this sample, this clonotype turned up many times. V gene TRBV6-6 combines with J gene TRBJ1-1, with 8 nucleotides matching TRBD1. V lost 2 bases to trimming and J lost 1 base; unmatched junction nucleotides: 3. CDR1 and CDR2 (germline): MNHNY, SVGAGI (reference sequence). The CDR3 extends over 15 amino acids. Written as DNA, the CDR3 is TGTGCCAGCAGTTACCCGGGGACAGGGAACACTGAAGCTTTCTTT. Residues: CASSYPGTGNTEAFF.

This clonotype was seen a handful of times. The chain combines TRBV12-3 or TRBV12-4 with TRBJ1-4, with 7 bases fitting TRBD1. This CDR3 comprises 14 residues. J was trimmed by 8 bases and V by 4 bases; bases with no gene match: 7. DNA of the CDR3: TGTGCCAGCAGTTCCCGGACAGGTGGAGAAAAACTGTTTTTT. Translated: CASSSRTGGEKLFF.

This clonotype was detected many times. The CDR3 protein is CASSGTGMVGYTF. The CDR3 DNA follows: TGTGCCAGCAGTGGGACAGGGATGGTTGGCTACACCTTC. The chain couples TRBV12-3 or TRBV12-4 to TRBJ1-2, with 9 bases that match TRBD1. The CDR3 consists of 13 residues. V lost 5 bases and J lost 7; bases outside the gene matches: 5.

This clonotype was observed at least ten times. The chain combines TRBV5-1 with TRBJ1-2; maybe TRBD1 (5 bases). Germline V gene data show CDR1 as SGHRS and CDR2 as YFSETQ. The length of the CDR3 is 13 residues. The V end was cut by 0 bases, the J end by 8 bases, with 11 bases between. CDR3 loop: CASSLESGRGYTF. The CDR3, as DNA: TGCGCCAGCAGCTTGGAGTCAGGGCGCGGCTACACCTTC.

In this sample, this clonotype turned up many times. This chain links TRBV5-1 with TRBJ2-3; 7 positions match TRBD2. The V gene end was trimmed by 3 bases and the J gene end by 2 bases; junction bases not matched to a gene: 3. The CDR3 extends over 14 amino acids. CDR1 and CDR2 from the germline V gene are SGHRS and YFSETQ. The CDR3 here is CASSSGLPTDTQYF. CDR3 nucleotides: TGCGCCAGCAGCTCGGGACTACCCACAGATACGCAGTATTTT.

In this sample, this clonotype turned up many times. The V and J genes are TRBV6-2 or TRBV6-3 and TRBJ2-7, with D perhaps being TRBD1 or TRBD2 (5 bases each). Germline V gene lookup returns CDR1 MNHEY and CDR2 SVGEGT. The ends were cut back, 0 bases at V and 6 bases at J, with 12 bases in the middle. The CDR3 covers 14 residues. CDR3 DNA sequence: TGTGCCAGCAGTTACTCGAATGAAGGGACCGAGCAGTACGTC. Protein product: CASSYSNEGTEQYV.

This clonotype showed up many times. The chain is built from TRBV7-3 and TRBJ2-5; 7 bases are shared with TRBD2. This CDR3 contains 15 residues. CDR1 is SGHTA and CDR2 is FQGTGA in the germline V gene. Trimming took 6 bases from V and 4 from J; bases not matched to a gene: 11. DNA for the CDR3: TGTGCCAGCAGTCCCACCCGGGGAGGGGTAGAGACCCAGTACTTC. Translating gives CASSPTRGGVETQYF.

This clonotype has ten or more counts. A junction end diverges from the germline sequence, so it may reflect a read error. This chain connects TRBV18 to TRBJ1-2, with TRBD1 identical over 7 bases. This CDR3 spans 14 amino acids. Germline V CDR1 and CDR2: KGHSH, LQKENI. DNA for the CDR3: TGTGCCAGCTCACCGTACGACAACAGGGGCGAGGGGGCCTTC. Encoded protein: CASSPYDNRGEGAF.

The table lists this clonotype with many counts. The chain recombines TRBV5-1 with TRBJ2-2; D uncertain. Deletions cut 0 bases from V and 3 bases from J, with 6 bases between. The CDR3 spans 14 residues. Germline assignment: CDR1 SGHRS and CDR2 YFSETQ. CDR3 amino acids: CASSLDVDTGELFF. CDR3 DNA: TGCGCCAGCAGCTTGGACGTTGACACCGGGGAGCTGTTTTTT.

Many counts were recorded for this clonotype. The rearrangement links TRBV20-1 to TRBJ2-7, with 10 bases lining up with TRBD1. The CDR3 loop spans 13 amino acids. With 6 bases clipped from V and 5 bases from J, the junction kept 7 bases outside the gene matches. Germline loops: CDR1 DFQATT, CDR2 SNEGSKA (reference sequence). The CDR3 region has the DNA TGCAGTGCCTTCCGGGACAGGGGCGACGAGCAGTACTTC. Its protein product is CSAFRDRGDEQYF.

Only a few counts were recorded for this clonotype. The chain joins TRBV4-3 to TRBJ1-1, with 8 nucleotides matching TRBD1. With V trimmed by 4 bases and J by 5 bases, 6 bases remained unmatched. This CDR3 region has 14 residues. Germline V CDR1 and CDR2: LGHNA, YSLEER. CDR3 in amino acids: CASSLPGGRTEAFF. The CDR3 DNA reads TGCGCCAGCAGCCTACCAGGGGGCCGGACTGAAGCTTTCTTT.

The chain has TRBV7-9 and TRBJ1-5, with D tentatively TRBD1 (5 bases). CDR3 length: 13 residues. The V gene lost 4 bases and the J gene lost 5 bases, with 9 bases spanning the gap. CDR1 SEHNR and CDR2 FQNEAQ come from the germline V gene (reference sequence). This CDR3 reads CASSSRGDQPQHF. The CDR3 nucleotides are TGTGCCAGCAGCTCGAGAGGGGATCAGCCCCAGCATTTT.

In this sample, this clonotype turned up many times. V gene TRBV7-9 combines with J gene TRBJ2-5; no definite D call. Germline CDR1 and CDR2: SEHNR and FQNEAQ (reference sequence). The CDR3 length is 13 residues. V was clipped by 2 bases and J by 5 bases, with 9 bases between them. Here the CDR3 DNA reads TGTGCCAGCAGCTTACAGGCGAGGGAGACCCAGTACTTC. It yields the protein CASSLQARETQYF.

This clonotype was observed at least ten times. This chain links TRBV28 with TRBJ2-7, with a weak D call TRBD2 (6 bases). In germline, CDR1 is MDHEN, CDR2 SYDVKM. Trimming left V 2 bases short and J 4 bases short, with 12 bases between. The CDR3 spans 14 residues. The CDR3 loop is CASSLVGGRYEQYF. The CDR3 DNA sequence: TGTGCCAGCAGTTTAGTTGGAGGGCGGTACGAGCAGTACTTC.

This clonotype showed up many times. The chain carries TRBV5-1 and TRBJ2-7; a weak D match, TRBD2 (6 bases). CDR3 length equals 14 residues. Deletions cut 5 bases from V and 1 base from J, with 13 bases between. The V gene's germline CDR1 is SGHRS and CDR2 YFSETQ. The CDR3 DNA is TGCGCCAGCAGTCCTGCGGGGACGTCCTACGAGCAGTACTTC. Its translation: CASSPAGTSYEQYF.

This clonotype was seen at least ten times. This chain connects TRBV12-3 or TRBV12-4 to TRBJ1-4; no clear D. V was trimmed by 3 bases and J by 8 bases, leaving 13 bases between them. The CDR3 has 14 amino acids. CDR3 bases: TGTGCCAGCAGTTTTGGGAAGAGAGGGGAAAAACTGTTTTTT. Translated, it gives CASSFGKRGEKLFF.

Ten or more counts support this clonotype. Sequence at one end of the junction differs from germline and may be a read error. The V gene is TRBV29-1, the J gene TRBJ1-6; D call uncertain. Germline CDR1 SQVTM, CDR2 ANQGSEA. The CDR3 covers 13 residues. The CDR3 DNA is TGCAGCGTCTCTCGGGGTCAGGATTCACCCCTCAACTTT. Translating it yields CSVSRGQDSPLNF. Together with reference TRBV29-1 and TRBJ1-6, the CDR3 gives the full variable domain: SAVISQKPSRDICQRGTSLTIQCQVDSQVTMMFWYRQQPGQSLTLIATANQGSEATYESGFVIDKFPISRPNLTFSTLTVSNMSPEDSSIYLCSVSRGQDSPLNFGNGTRLTVT.